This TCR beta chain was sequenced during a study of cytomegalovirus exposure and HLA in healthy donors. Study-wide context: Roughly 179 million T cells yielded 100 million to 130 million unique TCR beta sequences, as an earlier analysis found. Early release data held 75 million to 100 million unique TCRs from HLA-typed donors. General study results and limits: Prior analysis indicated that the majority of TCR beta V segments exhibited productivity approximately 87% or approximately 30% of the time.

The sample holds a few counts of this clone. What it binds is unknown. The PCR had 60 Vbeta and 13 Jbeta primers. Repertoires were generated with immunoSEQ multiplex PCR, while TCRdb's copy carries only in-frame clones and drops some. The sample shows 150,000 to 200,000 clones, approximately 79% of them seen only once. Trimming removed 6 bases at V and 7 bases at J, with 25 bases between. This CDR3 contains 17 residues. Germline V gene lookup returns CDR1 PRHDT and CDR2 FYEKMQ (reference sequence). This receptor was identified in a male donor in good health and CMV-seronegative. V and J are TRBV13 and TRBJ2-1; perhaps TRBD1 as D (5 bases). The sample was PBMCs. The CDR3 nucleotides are TGTGCCAGCAGTAATAGCCGGAAATCCCGACAGTCAAATGAGCAGTTCTTC. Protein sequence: CASSNSRKSRQSNEQFF.